What follows are 28 T cell receptor beta chains derived from one specimen sequenced in a study of T cell responses to AZD1222 COVID-19 vaccine (dated by TCRdb to about 2021). Library prep was done by the immunoSEQ multiplex PCR assay. TCRdb obtained this table from immuneACCESS and retained in-frame rearrangements with V and J assigned. These tables miss some clones; where compared with another copy, unresolved V genes account for less than half of the shortfall, and the remainder is unexplained. The sample yields 95,000 to 100,000 clones; 70% to 90% were counted once. Around 1.5% of the sample is held by the ten biggest clonotypes. According to the study, the label for this sample's time point signals: baseline before first vaccination. Source: peripheral blood, taken on day 0 of AZD1222 vaccination. Every receptor here comes from an adult in good health.

A remark on this clone: This specimen includes other DNA sequences encoding the same CDR3. This chain uses TRBV3-1 (or the pseudogene TRBV3-2) with TRBJ1-2; D ambiguous. The V end lost 3 bases, the J end lost 8 bases, and 7 bases lay between the germline ends. The CDR3 has 11 amino acids. Germline V gene lookup returns CDR1 LGHDT and CDR2 YNNKEL (reference sequence). CDR3 in DNA: TGTGCCAGCAGCCAGGTAGGAGGCTACACCTTC. This sequence encodes CASSQVGGYTF.

The chain combines TRBV18 with TRBJ1-5; D is unclear. Trimming removed 3 bases at V and 4 bases at J, with 16 bases between. The germline CDR1 and CDR2 sequences are KGHSH and LQKENI. The CDR3 covers 16 residues. This CDR3 reads CASSPRQIRSNQPQHF. In DNA, the CDR3 is TGTGCCAGCTCACCGCGGCAGATAAGGTCAAATCAGCCCCAGCATTTT.

V is TRBV7-9 and J is TRBJ2-1; 14 nucleotides align to TRBD2. The V gene end was trimmed by 5 bases and the J gene end by 9 bases; junction bases not matched to a gene: 18. Germline values: CDR1 SEHNR, CDR2 FQNEAQ (reference sequence). The CDR3 spans 19 residues. CDR3 amino acids: CASSPRLAGGRPPHLEQFF. DNA for the CDR3: TGTGCCAGCAGCCCTCGACTAGCGGGAGGGAGGCCGCCCCACCTTGAGCAGTTCTTC.

The chain employs TRBV11-1 and TRBJ1-3; D not resolved. Germline V gene sequence: CDR1 SGHAT, CDR2 FQDESV (reference sequence). The V gene lost 5 bases and the J gene lost 4 bases, with 6 bases spanning the gap. The length of the CDR3 is 12 residues. CDR3 region: CASSRGGNTIYF. The CDR3 DNA sequence: TGTGCCAGCAGCCGCGGGGGAAACACCATATATTTT.

This chain joins TRBV10-2 and TRBJ2-3; TRBD1 is a possible D gene (6 bases). CDR1 and CDR2 (germline): WSHSY, SAAADI. V was shortened by 6 bases and J by 0 bases, with 13 bases between the two germline ends. The CDR3 totals 15 residues. The CDR3, as DNA: TGCGCCAGCAGCCACAGGGTCCCTAGCACAGATACGCAGTATTTT. This encodes CASSHRVPSTDTQYF.

This clone was recorded a few times. This chain joins TRBV4-2 and TRBJ1-1, with D possibly matching TRBD1 (5 bases). V was cut by 0 bases and J by 10 bases, with 15 bases left in between. The length of the CDR3 is 14 residues. Germline CDR1 reads LGHNA; CDR2 reads YNFKEQ. CDR3 nucleotide sequence: TGTGCCAGCAGCCAAGAGAGGGACCTAAGGGGAGCTTTCTTT. Protein sequence: CASSQERDLRGAFF.

This sequence joins TRBV7-3 and TRBJ2-3; 7 bases are shared with TRBD2. V shed 3 bases and J 4 bases; nucleotides not matched to a gene: 4. Per germline, CDR1 SGHTA and CDR2 FQGTGA. The CDR3 sequence is 14 residues long. The CDR3 coding sequence is TGTGCCAGCAGCTTCCGCGGGAGCGCAGATACGCAGTATTTT. Translating it yields CASSFRGSADTQYF.

The gene calls are TRBV25-1 and TRBJ2-5, with 10 nucleotides matching TRBD2. Germline values: CDR1 MGHDK, CDR2 SYGVNS. CDR3 length: 16 residues. Germline trimming cut 5 bases from V and 4 bases from J; bases unmatched to any gene: 10. The CDR3 DNA sequence: TGTGCCAGCAGTCTCTCGCTAGCGGGAGTGCCAGAGACCCAGTACTTC. Translated, it gives CASSLSLAGVPETQYF.

This chain links TRBV30 with TRBJ2-5, with D tentatively TRBD2 (5 bases). The CDR3 loop spans 12 amino acids. Germline CDR1 GTSNPN, CDR2 SVGIG (reference sequence). The V end was cut by 4 bases, the J end by 3 bases, with 9 bases between. The CDR3 reads CAWKVGEETQYF. For the CDR3, the DNA is TGTGCCTGGAAAGTGGGAGAAGAGACCCAGTACTTC.

V is TRBV5-6 and J is TRBJ1-2; D perhaps matches TRBD1 (6 bases). Germline CDR1 reads SGHDT; CDR2 reads YYEEEE. The CDR3 totals 14 residues. Trimming took 4 bases from V and 6 from J, leaving 16 bases between them. CDR3 residues: CASSADSRLNGYTF. The CDR3 bases are TGTGCCAGCAGCGCGGACAGTCGGTTAAATGGCTACACCTTC.

The genes are TRBV9 and TRBJ2-1; D gene unclear. The CDR3 contains 13 residues. V was trimmed by 0 bases and J by 5 bases, leaving 6 bases between them. Germline CDR1 SGDLS, CDR2 YYNGEE. In DNA form, the CDR3 reads TGTGCCAGCAGCGTAGCTCGCGACAATGAGCAGTTCTTC. As protein: CASSVARDNEQFF.

This clone was seen once. The chain couples TRBV5-6 to TRBJ2-3; the match to TRBD1 covers 10 bases. V gave up 6 bases and J gave up 3 bases; unmatched junction bases: 4. The V gene's germline CDR1 is SGHDT and CDR2 YYEEEE. The CDR3 covers 14 residues. The DNA for the CDR3 is TGTGCCAGCAACGGACAGGGGGGGACAGATACGCAGTATTTT. Amino acids: CASNGQGGTDTQYF.

This clone was counted only a few times. This chain uses TRBV2 with TRBJ2-7; the D is unclear. V lost 7 bases, J lost 4 bases, and 11 bases lay in between. Germline CDR1 and CDR2: SNHLY and FYNNEI. This CDR3 is built from 12 residues. The CDR3 DNA sequence: TGTGCCAGCACAACCCCTCGGTACGAGCAGTACTTC. Translation: CASTTPRYEQYF.

The rearrangement links TRBV27 to TRBJ1-1; weak D call: TRBD1 (5 bases). V lost 5 bases and J lost 5, with 9 bases in between. The germline V gene encodes CDR1 MNHEY and CDR2 SMNVEV (reference sequence). The CDR3 length is 12 residues. DNA of the CDR3: TGTGCCAGCAGTGTGGCAGGGACTGAAGCTTTCTTT. Translation: CASSVAGTEAFF.

The J gene is TRBJ1-3, the V gene TRBV30; D ambiguous. V gave up 0 bases and J gave up 1 base, with 7 bases separating them. CDR3 length: 14 amino acids. CDR1 and CDR2 (germline): GTSNPN, SVGIG (reference sequence). As DNA, the CDR3 is TGTGCCTGGAGTGTTGAGAGGTCTGGAAACACCATATATTTT. Translated: CAWSVERSGNTIYF.

This chain connects TRBV5-4 to TRBJ2-3; D remains ambiguous. The CDR3 contains 14 residues. Germline-derived CDR1 and CDR2 are SGHNT and YYREEE (reference sequence). Trimming stripped 10 bases from V and 5 bases from J, with 20 bases between. The CDR3 sequence: CAAHSLGERDTQYF. The CDR3 region has the DNA TGTGCCGCCCACTCTTTAGGTGAAAGAGATACGCAGTATTTT.

The chain couples TRBV14 to TRBJ1-2, with no clear D. V was cut by 8 bases and J by 7 bases, with 8 bases left in between. Germline V gene lookup returns CDR1 SGHDN and CDR2 FVKESK. This CDR3 has 10 residues. The CDR3: CASGNSGYTF. In nucleotides, the CDR3 is TGTGCCAGCGGAAACAGTGGCTACACCTTC.

This clone is a singleton in its sample. The gene calls are TRBV28 and TRBJ2-5, with D possibly called TRBD1 or TRBD2 (6 bases each). The CDR3 has 15 residues. In germline, CDR1 is MDHEN, CDR2 SYDVKM. V lost 9 bases and J lost 1, with 18 bases in between. The CDR3 nucleotides read TGTGCCAGTACTCCCGGGGGCCGCCTCCAAGAGACCCAGTACTTC. Protein sequence: CASTPGGRLQETQYF. The entire variable domain, with the rest obtained from reference TRBV28 and TRBJ2-5, is as follows: DVKVTQSSRYLVKRTGEKVFLECVQDMDHENMFWYRQDPGLGLRLIYFSYDVKMKEKGDIPEGYSVSREKKERFSLILESASTNQTSMYLCASTPGGRLQETQYFGPGTRLLVL.

This chain links TRBV7-9 with TRBJ2-1; D possibly corresponds to TRBD2 (6 bases). The CDR3 length is 15 residues. Germline V gene lookup returns CDR1 SEHNR and CDR2 FQNEAQ (reference sequence). V lost 5 bases, J lost 6 bases, and 17 bases lay in between. CDR3 bases: TGTGCCAGCAGCCCTCCCGGCAGTAGCGGCAATGAGCAGTTCTTC. It is translated as CASSPPGSSGNEQFF. The full variable domain, rest sourced from reference TRBV7-9 and TRBJ2-1, is DTGVSQNPRHKITKRGQNVTFRCDPISEHNRLYWYRQTLGQGPEFLTYFQNEAQLEKSRLLSDRFSAERPKGSFSTLEIQRTEQGDSAMYLCASSPPGSSGNEQFFGPGTRLTVL.

The chain carries TRBV25-1 and TRBJ2-7, with D possibly matching TRBD1 (5 bases). Germline values: CDR1 MGHDK, CDR2 SYGVNS. Trimming left V 0 bases short and J 3 bases short, with 6 bases between. This CDR3 comprises 13 residues. The CDR3 DNA sequence: TGTGCCAGCAGTGAATACAGGGACTACGAGCAGTACTTC. This codes for CASSEYRDYEQYF.

The chain joins TRBV7-9 to TRBJ2-1, with D possibly matching TRBD2 (6 bases). CDR1 is SEHNR, CDR2 FQNEAQ, per germline (reference sequence). Trimming stripped 4 bases from V and 5 bases from J, with 21 bases between. CDR3 size: 17 residues. CDR3 sequence: CASSSSAARDRDNEQFF. The CDR3 region has the DNA TGTGCCAGCAGCTCTAGCGCGGCGCGGGATAGAGACAATGAGCAGTTCTTC.

On this clone itself: An end of the junction differs from the germline gene, which may be a read error. The gene calls are TRBV28 and TRBJ2-7, with 10 bases fitting TRBD2. CDR1 MDHEN and CDR2 SYDVKM come from the germline V gene. CDR3 size: 16 residues. The CDR3 nucleotides are TGTGCCAGCAGTTCTCCCCGGGCTAGCGGGAGCCCCTCCGATATCTTC. Its protein is CASSSPRASGSPSDIF.

The chain employs TRBV4-1 and TRBJ2-7; 7 bases line up with TRBD2. The length of the CDR3 is 18 residues. Germline values: CDR1 MGHRA, CDR2 YSYEKL. The V segment lost 4 bases and the J segment 4 bases; nucleotides outside the gene matches: 19. In nucleotides, the CDR3 is TGCGCCAGCAGCCTCCCTTGGGCTTATGGGCGGGAGAAGTACGAGCAGTACTTC. Protein: CASSLPWAYGREKYEQYF.

The chain is built from TRBV20-1 and TRBJ2-7; 8 positions agree with TRBD2. Unmatched junction bases numbered 2, after V lost 7 bases and J lost 3 bases. This CDR3 region has 11 residues. CDR1 DFQATT and CDR2 SNEGSKA come from the germline V gene (reference sequence). The CDR3 is CSGTSNYEQYF. In DNA, the CDR3 is TGCAGTGGGACTAGCAACTACGAGCAGTACTTC.

The rearrangement joins TRBV5-4 to TRBJ2-1; 10 bases agree with TRBD2. Germline lookup yields CDR1 SGHNT and CDR2 YYREEE (reference sequence). The CDR3 has 16 amino acids. V lost 0 bases, J lost 7 bases, and 7 bases stayed unmatched. The CDR3 DNA follows: TGTGCCAGCAGCTTGGATCGACTAGCGGGTGGTAATGAGCAGTTCTTC. This encodes CASSLDRLAGGNEQFF.

This rearrangement joins TRBV10-1 to TRBJ2-3; either TRBD1 or TRBD2 may fit D (5 bases each). With 0 bases removed from V and 1 base from J, the gap between germline ends came to 14 bases. Germline CDR1 WNHNN, CDR2 SYGVQD (reference sequence). The CDR3 is 17 residues long. CDR3 protein: CASSESGTPHGTDTQYF. CDR3 in DNA: TGCGCCAGCAGTGAGTCGGGGACCCCCCATGGCACAGATACGCAGTATTTT.

This clone was seen just once. The chain uses TRBV11-2 and TRBJ1-1, with unresolved D. The V and J ends lost 5 bases and 6 bases respectively, with 19 bases between them. This CDR3 has 15 amino acids. Germline CDR1 SGHAT, CDR2 FQNNGV. CDR3 sequence (DNA): TGTGCCAGCAGCCCGCTTACCGGGCCAAAGTCTGAAGCTTTCTTT. Residues: CASSPLTGPKSEAFF.

This chain links TRBV24-1 with TRBJ2-3; TRBD2 might be the D (6 bases). Germline V gene sequence: CDR1 KGHDR, CDR2 SFDVKD. V was clipped by 7 bases and J by 5 bases, with 9 bases between them. The CDR3 is made up of 12 amino acids. The CDR3 coding sequence is TGTGCCACCAGCCAGGGAGGAGATACGCAGTATTTT. Translation: CATSQGGDTQYF.